The rows below give T cell receptor beta chains drawn from one sample of a study of OX40 agonist ivuxolimab in advanced cancers. Profiling relied on immunoSEQ multiplex PCR, and the TCRdb table lists in-frame clones only, not all of them. Here the sample spans about 79,000 clones, around 82% being singletons. Sequencing used CD4+ or CD8+ T cells sorted from blood, obtained in a trial of the OX40 agonist ivuxolimab. The receptors shown here come from an adult with an advanced solid tumor such as melanoma, head and neck, liver or kidney cancer. Each CDR3 is given with its conserved first and last residue. D genes are given only for firm matches. For some rows the clone size is stated as once, few or many, or as a class when expanded; others skip it.

clone size	J gene	V gene	D gene	CDR3 DNA	CDR3 protein
-	TRBJ2-5	TRBV29-1	-	TGCAGCGTTGAGAGGGCCGAGAAGACCCAGTACTTC	CSVERAEKTQYF
-	TRBJ2-3	TRBV27	-	TGTGCCAGCAGTTTATCGAGAGGGGCAGATACGCAGTATTTT	CASSLSRGADTQYF
medium-sized	TRBJ2-1	TRBV6-1	-	TGTGCCAGCAGTGAAGCGGAGTACAATGAGCAGTTCTTC	CASSEAEYNEQFF
-	TRBJ2-2	TRBV2	-	TGTGCCAGCAGTCGGGCCCGAGACACCGGGGAGCTGTTTTTT	CASSRARDTGELFF
few	TRBJ2-1	TRBV7-2	-	TGTGCCAGCAGCTTAGTTCCCTACAATGAGCAGTTCTTC	CASSLVPYNEQFF
-	TRBJ2-1	TRBV10-3	-	TGTGCCATCAGTGGTAGACAGACGGACTTTTTAAACAATGAGCAGTTCTTC	CAISGRQTDFLNNEQFF
-	TRBJ2-2	TRBV7-9	-	TGTGCCAGCAGCCCCCACACCGGGGAGCTGTTTTTT	CASSPHTGELFF
once	TRBJ1-5	TRBV4-2	-	TGTGCCAGCAGCCAAGATTCCCACGACAATCAGCCCCAGCATTTT	CASSQDSHDNQPQHF
-	TRBJ2-2	TRBV28	-	TGTGCCAGCATCTCGGGAACTTACACCGGGGAGCTGTTTTTT	CASISGTYTGELFF
-	TRBJ1-5	TRBV28	-	TGTGCCAGCCTCAGGTTCAATCAGCCCCAGCATTTT	CASLRFNQPQHF
-	TRBJ2-1	TRBV27	TRBD2	TGTGCCAGCACCACCCGGGGGCCCGGGACTAGTATGAATGAGCAGTTCTTC	CASTTRGPGTSMNEQFF
-	TRBJ1-1	TRBV6-5	TRBD1	TGTGCCAGCAGCCAGGGGGCGGGGAAAGCTTTCTTT	CASSQGAGKAFF
-	TRBJ1-2	TRBV7-2	-	TGTGCCAGCAGCTGGGGGGCGAGCAGGGCAAACTATGGCTACACCTTC	CASSWGASRANYGYTF
-	TRBJ1-1	TRBV28	-	TGTGCCAGCAGTTTAGTAACAGGGACCACCGTGAACACTGAAGCTTTCTTT	CASSLVTGTTVNTEAFF
-	TRBJ2-7	TRBV28	-	TGTGCCAGCAGTTTAGTCTTTGGGGTTAACGAGCAGTACTTC	CASSLVFGVNEQYF
few	TRBJ1-3	TRBV6-1	-	TGTGCCAGCAGTGTGGGGAACTCTGGAAACACCATATATTTT	CASSVGNSGNTIYF
-	TRBJ2-7	TRBV18	TRBD2	TGTGCCAGCTCACCGTCTAGCGGGAGGGCCTCCGAGCAGTACTTC	CASSPSSGRASEQYF
-	TRBJ2-7	TRBV7-6	-	TGTGCCAGCAGCTTAGTATACCGTGCCTACGAGCAGTACTTC	CASSLVYRAYEQYF
-	TRBJ1-2	TRBV21-1	-	TGTGCCAGCAGCGGTAGTACCGGGCCTGTTTATGGCTACACCTTC	CASSGSTGPVYGYTF
-	TRBJ2-7	TRBV7-9	-	TGTGCCAGCAGCCCGATGACAGGCCGGTCCTACGAGCAGTACTTC	CASSPMTGRSYEQYF
-	TRBJ2-6	TRBV5-1	-	TGCGCCAGCGGTACGACATCTGGGGCCAACGTCCTGACTTTC	CASGTTSGANVLTF
-	TRBJ2-7	TRBV7-2	TRBD2	TGTGCCAGCAGCCCCTACCTAGCGGGAGTCCACGAGCAGTACTTC	CASSPYLAGVHEQYF
few	TRBJ2-7	TRBV4-1	-	TGCGCCAGCAGCAACGGACTTACCTACGAGCAGTACTTC	CASSNGLTYEQYF
-	TRBJ2-7	TRBV10-3	TRBD1	TGTGCCATCAGTGAACCCGGGACAGTTTACGAGCAGTACTTC	CAISEPGTVYEQYF
-	TRBJ2-1	TRBV7-3	TRBD2	TGTGCCAGCAGCCCGACTAGCGGGAGCTTCAGGAATGAGCAGTTCTTC	CASSPTSGSFRNEQFF
-	TRBJ1-4	TRBV15	TRBD1	TGTGCCACCAGCATGGACAGGGGCTCTGAAAAACTGTTTTTT	CATSMDRGSEKLFF
-	TRBJ2-1	TRBV14	-	TGTGCCAGCAGCCAATCACAAGACAATGAGCAGTTCTTC	CASSQSQDNEQFF
-	TRBJ2-7	TRBV11-3	TRBD2	TGTGCCAGCAGTCCTAAGCGGGAGTTACCCACCTACGAGCAGTACTTC	CASSPKRELPTYEQYF
-	TRBJ2-5	TRBV11-3	TRBD2	TGTGCCAGCAGCCCACGGACTAGCGGGAGGGAGACCCAGTACTTC	CASSPRTSGRETQYF
-	TRBJ1-1	TRBV5-1	TRBD1	TGCGCCAGCAGGGGGACCAGGGGGCGCACTGAAGCTTTCTTT	CASRGTRGRTEAFF
-	TRBJ2-7	TRBV5-4	TRBD1	TGTGCCAGCAGCCCGACGGACAGGGGGAACGAGCAGTACTTC	CASSPTDRGNEQYF
-	TRBJ1-4	TRBV28	TRBD1	TGTGCCATCGGCGCCGGGACAGGGCTGTCTAATGAAAAACTGTTTTTT	CAIGAGTGLSNEKLFF
-	TRBJ2-2	TRBV7-3	-	TGTGCCAGCAGCTTAGGACAGGCGGGGACCGGGGAGCTGTTTTTT	CASSLGQAGTGELFF
-	TRBJ1-5	TRBV27	TRBD1	TGTGCCAGCAGTTCCGGGACAGGGAATATTCATCAGCCCCAGCATTTT	CASSSGTGNIHQPQHF
-	TRBJ2-7	TRBV5-4	-	TGTGCCAGCAGCTTTGGGGGGGCAGGAGTTACCTACGAGCAGTACTTC	CASSFGGAGVTYEQYF
-	TRBJ2-2	TRBV6-1	-	TGTGCCAGCAGTGAACAGTCGTCCGGGGAGCTGTTTTTT	CASSEQSSGELFF
-	TRBJ1-1	TRBV6-1	-	TGTGCCAGCAGTGTAAACACATTAACGGCTTTCTTT	CASSVNTLTAFF
-	TRBJ1-1	TRBV28	TRBD1	TGTGCCAGTGATCCCTCTTGGGACAGGAACACTGAAGCTTTCTTT	CASDPSWDRNTEAFF